A selection of T cell receptor beta chains follows, all from one sample in a study of blood T cell repertoires in COVID-19. Clones were read by immunoSEQ multiplex PCR, and TCRdb kept only the in-frame ones, dropping some. The data contain 200,000 to 250,000 clones, roughly 85% of them singletons. The specimen was peripheral blood. The receptors stem from a man aged 45-65 years with COVID-19, enrolled during active disease. Each CDR3 is given with its conserved first and last residue. The D gene is left open where the match is weak. Size values are once, few and many counts, or a class for expanded clones, and some rows have none.

TRBV7-2,-,-,TRBJ2-7,TGTGCCAGCAGCCTGCCACAAATCTCCTACGAGCAGTACTTC,CASSLPQISYEQYF
TRBV6-5,-,few,TRBJ2-7,TGTGCCAGCAGTTATAGGAGGACTACCCCCTACGAGCAGTACTTC,CASSYRRTTPYEQYF
TRBV4-2,-,-,TRBJ1-4,TGTGCCAGCAGCAAGGCAGGGTGGAATGAAAAACTGTTTTTT,CASSKAGWNEKLFF
TRBV6-2/TRBV6-3,-,-,TRBJ2-5,TGTGCCAGCAGTCCAGAACGAACCCAGTACTTC,CASSPERTQYF
TRBV5-5,-,-,TRBJ1-6,TGTGCCAGCAGCCAGGAACCTACAGGGTCCGGCTATAATTCACCCCTCCACTTT,CASSQEPTGSGYNSPLHF
TRBV6-5,-,-,TRBJ1-5,TGTGCCAGCAGTAACGGGACACCTTTTTCCGGACCCCAGCATTTT,CASSNGTPFSGPQHF
TRBV27,-,-,TRBJ1-2,TGTGCCAGCAGTTTATCGCCAGGGATGGGCGGCTACACCTTC,CASSLSPGMGGYTF
TRBV19,TRBD2,few,TRBJ2-1,TGTGCCACGGCGGGGGGAGCCTACAATGAGCAGTTCTTC,CATAGGAYNEQFF
TRBV9,-,-,TRBJ1-2,TGTGCCAGCAGCGTAGGCAGGGATAGCTATGGCTACACCTTC,CASSVGRDSYGYTF
TRBV24-1,TRBD1,once,TRBJ2-5,TGTGCCACCAGTGACGGGACAGCGGTGGAGACCCAGTACTTC,CATSDGTAVETQYF
TRBV5-1,-,-,TRBJ1-6,TGCGCCAGCAGCTTGGGACAGGTTACATCACCCCTCCACTTT,CASSLGQVTSPLHF
TRBV9,-,once,TRBJ2-3,TGTGCCAGCAGCGGGGCCGAGCGGAGCACAGATACGCAGTATTTT,CASSGAERSTDTQYF
TRBV5-1,TRBD1,-,TRBJ1-2,TGCGCCAGCAGCTCTGGACAGGACGTTTATGGCTACACCTTC,CASSSGQDVYGYTF
TRBV30,-,-,TRBJ1-5,TGTGCCTGGAAGAAAGCAAATCAGCCCCAGCATTTT,CAWKKANQPQHF
TRBV6-5,-,-,TRBJ2-7,TGTGCCTCCGTGGCAGACAGCTCCTACGAGCAGTACTTC,CASVADSSYEQYF
TRBV30,TRBD1,-,TRBJ1-5,TGTGCCTGGGCGACAGGGGTCAATCAGCCCCAGCATTTT,CAWATGVNQPQHF
TRBV4-1,TRBD2,-,TRBJ2-7,TGCGCCAGCAGCCCCCCAGGACTAGTCGAGGACGAGCAGTACTTC,CASSPPGLVEDEQYF
TRBV4-1,TRBD2,-,TRBJ2-1,TGCGCCAGCAGCACCCGTGGGACTAGCGGGGGGGCGGGCTACAATGAGCAGTTCTTC,CASSTRGTSGGAGYNEQFF
TRBV19,-,-,TRBJ2-5,TGTGCCAGTGGGGGACTCCGGGAGACCCAGTACTTC,CASGGLRETQYF
TRBV12-3/TRBV12-4,-,few,TRBJ1-1,TGTGCCAGCAGGTGGGACACTAACACTGAAGCTTTCTTT,CASRWDTNTEAFF
TRBV2,-,once,TRBJ1-2,TGTGCCAGCGTTCTTGAAGTAGATGGCTACACCTTC,CASVLEVDGYTF
TRBV6-5,TRBD1,-,TRBJ2-1,TGTGCCAGCAGCCTCGGGACAGGGAGATGGAATGAGCAGTTCTTC,CASSLGTGRWNEQFF
TRBV30,-,-,TRBJ2-7,TGTGCCTGGAGAGTCAGTTCGTACGAGCAGTACTTC,CAWRVSSYEQYF
TRBV27,-,-,TRBJ1-5,TGTGCCAGCAGTCCCCGACAGGTTGGCAATCAGCCCCAGCATTTT,CASSPRQVGNQPQHF
TRBV6-1,TRBD1,-,TRBJ1-6,TGTGCCAGCAGTGACGGGACAGGGAGTTCACCCCTCCACTTT,CASSDGTGSSPLHF
TRBV7-8,TRBD2,-,TRBJ2-1,TGTGCCAGCAGGCCCGGGGTCCAGCGGGGGGGCTTCAATGAGCAGTTCTTC,CASRPGVQRGGFNEQFF
TRBV19,TRBD2,once,TRBJ2-1,TGTGCCAGTAGTATAGTCCCTAGCGGGGGGCCCAGTGAGCAGTTCTTC,CASSIVPSGGPSEQFF
TRBV5-1,-,-,TRBJ2-7,TGCGCCAGCAGCTTGCGGCAGGGGATGGACGAGCAGTACTTC,CASSLRQGMDEQYF
TRBV18,TRBD1,once,TRBJ1-5,TGTGCCAGCTCATATTGGGATTACCGGGACAGCCTGATGCAGCCCCAGCATTTT,CASSYWDYRDSLMQPQHF
TRBV5-5,TRBD1,-,TRBJ2-5,TGTGCCAGCAGCTTGACAGGGGGCATTTGGGAGACCCAGTACTTC,CASSLTGGIWETQYF
TRBV3-1/TRBV3-2,-,-,TRBJ1-5,TGTGCCAGCAGCCAAAGTTCATGGGGCATTCCTCAGCCCCAGCATTTT,CASSQSSWGIPQPQHF
TRBV7-2,TRBD1,-,TRBJ2-3,TGTGCCAGCAGCTCTGGACAGGGGACAGATACGCAGTATTTT,CASSSGQGTDTQYF
TRBV6-5,-,-,TRBJ1-3,TGTGCCAGCAGTTACTCCGACAGATCTGGAAACACCATATATTTT,CASSYSDRSGNTIYF
TRBV19,-,once,TRBJ2-7,TGTGCCAGTAGTATTCTGGGGGGCTCCTACGAGCAGTACTTC,CASSILGGSYEQYF
TRBV4-1,-,-,TRBJ1-1,TGCGCCAGCAGCCAAGGAGGACTTGGGAACACTGAAGCTTTCTTT,CASSQGGLGNTEAFF
TRBV5-6,-,few,TRBJ2-2,TGTGCCAGCAGCACTTACACCGGGGAGCTGTTTTTT,CASSTYTGELFF
TRBV27,TRBD1,-,TRBJ2-5,TGTGCCAGCAGACTACAGGGGGCGAGTGTCTGGGAGACCCAGTACTTC,CASRLQGASVWETQYF
TRBV2,-,-,TRBJ2-1,TGTGCCAGCAGAAGGAGCGGCTTAACCAATGAGCAGTTCTTC,CASRRSGLTNEQFF
TRBV5-5,-,once,TRBJ2-5,TGTGCCAGCAGCTTGGCCAACAGCCCTAGGGGAGAGACCCAGTACTTC,CASSLANSPRGETQYF
TRBV11-3,-,-,TRBJ2-2,TGTGCCAGCAGCCCTGGCAGGGCGAACACCGGGGAGCTGTTTTTT,CASSPGRANTGELFF
TRBV6-6,TRBD1,-,TRBJ1-3,TGTGCCAGCAGCTCTCGAGGGACAGGGGCTGGAAACACCATATATTTT,CASSSRGTGAGNTIYF
TRBV28,-,-,TRBJ1-6,TGTGCCAGCAGTTCCATAGGGGTTGATTCACCCCTCCACTTT,CASSSIGVDSPLHF
TRBV7-3,TRBD1,-,TRBJ2-2,TGTGCCAGCAGCTTATGGGACAGGGGTACCGGGGAGCTGTTTTTT,CASSLWDRGTGELFF
TRBV30,TRBD2,once,TRBJ2-3,TGTGCCTGGAGTCCAGGACTAGACTCCACAGATACGCAGTATTTT,CAWSPGLDSTDTQYF
TRBV7-9,-,few,TRBJ2-2,TGTGCCAGCAGCACCCCCGGCCAGTGGGGGGGCTACACCGGGGAGCTGTTTTTT,CASSTPGQWGGYTGELFF
TRBV6-2/TRBV6-3,-,-,TRBJ1-2,TGTGCCAGCAGTATTAACACCTTCTATGGCTACACCTTC,CASSINTFYGYTF
TRBV24-1,TRBD2,-,TRBJ2-3,TGTGCCACCAGTGGGCGGGGGGGCCCAGATACGCAGTATTTT,CATSGRGGPDTQYF
TRBV7-2,-,-,TRBJ2-7,TGTGCCAGCAGTTTTAGGCAGAACAGGTACGAGCAGTACTTC,CASSFRQNRYEQYF
TRBV4-3,TRBD2,once,TRBJ2-1,TGCGCCAGCAGCCAAGATTTTGCGGGGGGAATGGATGAGCAGTTCTTC,CASSQDFAGGMDEQFF
TRBV4-2,-,-,TRBJ2-2,TGTGCCAGCAGCCAAGACCAGGGTAGGAGCACCGGGGAGCTGTTTTTT,CASSQDQGRSTGELFF
TRBV19,-,-,TRBJ2-5,TGTGCCAGTAGTCCGAGGCTCAGAGACCCCCAGTACTTC,CASSPRLRDPQYF
TRBV19,TRBD1,few,TRBJ1-1,TGTGCCAGTAGAGGACAGGCTAGTGAAGCTTTCTTT,CASRGQASEAFF
TRBV2,-,-,TRBJ1-5,TGTGCCAGCAGTGACAACAGATTCGTTAATAGCAATCAGCCCCAGCATTTT,CASSDNRFVNSNQPQHF
TRBV5-5,TRBD2,once,TRBJ2-3,TGTGCCAGCAGCTCCCTCCGGGGAAGCGGGGGGGGCGAGACAGATACGCAGTATTTT,CASSSLRGSGGGETDTQYF
TRBV4-1,TRBD1,-,TRBJ1-4,TGCGCCAGCAGCCAAGAAAAAGGGACAGGAGCAACTAATGAAAAACTGTTTTTT,CASSQEKGTGATNEKLFF
TRBV6-2/TRBV6-3,TRBD2,many,TRBJ2-2,TGTGCCAGCAGCCGGGGACTAGCGGGGACGAACACCGGGGAGCTGTTTTTT,CASSRGLAGTNTGELFF
TRBV6-4,TRBD1,-,TRBJ2-7,TGTGCCAGCAGTGACTCGAAACAGGGGAGTGAGCAGTACTTC,CASSDSKQGSEQYF
TRBV13,-,-,TRBJ2-5,TGTGCCAGCAGCCCAATTCACGGGGGCGGGGGAAGAGAGACCCAGTACTTC,CASSPIHGGGGRETQYF
TRBV5-4,-,-,TRBJ2-7,TGTGCCAGCAGCAAAAGTATGGCAGGGGGGTACGAGCAGTACTTC,CASSKSMAGGYEQYF